This record covers a single TCR beta chain. Its antigen is not identified. Donors comprised only Caucasian adults living in Nashville, Tennessee. These data originate in a study of shared clonotypes between healthy human individuals. Study information: A donor's plate count was three for CD4 naive and three for CD4 memory; CD8 naive had two and CD8 memory one.

TCRdb's copy holds only in-frame clones and misses some; the assay was immunoSEQ multiplex PCR. The sample contains about 1 million clones, around 78% of which appear only once. Whole-study findings and limits: The represented genetic and exposure-history diversity was limited by the small number of donors. Depth of sequencing was expected to influence donor clonotype sharing.

Trimming shortened V by 3 bases and J by 5 bases, and 7 bases separated the two germline ends. CDR1 is LNHDA and CDR2 is SQIVND in the germline V gene (reference sequence). The CDR3 runs to 12 residues. The material sequenced was memory CD4+ T cells from PBMCs. The subset is: CD45RA-negative fraction. The gene calls are TRBV19 and TRBJ1-2; D is undetermined. This clonotype originated in a man between 18 and 35 years old in good health. Some clones in this sample may be carry-over from other donors' samples. For the CDR3, the DNA is TGTGCCAGTAGTATCCCCAAGTATGGCTACACCTTC. This gives the protein CASSIPKYGYTF. Full variable domain (remainder filled in from reference TRBV19 and TRBJ1-2): DGGITQSPKYLFRKEGQNVTLSCEQNLNHDAMYWYRQDPGQGLRLIYYSQIVNDFQKGDIAEGYSVSREKKESFPLTVTSAQKNPTAFYLCASSIPKYGYTFGSGTRLTVV.